Detailed here is one TCR beta chain. This clone's antigen is unknown. No base quality information exists; no much larger clone differs at one position. Other nucleotide sequences from this sample produce the same CDR3. The data were obtained in a study of shared clonotypes between healthy human individuals (TCRdb year 2020). Background for the entire study: The cohort included a few men and a couple of women between 18 and 49 years of age. Per donor, three plates each were used for CD4 naive and CD4 memory, two for CD8 naive, and one for CD8 memory. The study deeply sequenced blood TCR repertoires of about 5 healthy adults to estimate repertoire size and the extent of clonotype sharing between individuals. Different laboratories and diverse techniques were used to prepare libraries and sequence TCR repertoires, to increase sequencing depth and limit assay-specific biases. Each donor's leukapheresis produced roughly between roughly 0.9 and 8.9 billion PBMCs.

Using the deep immunoSEQ assay, multiplex PCR amplified TCR CDR3 regions from genomic DNA. Genomic DNA extracted from each cell subset was distributed evenly over all wells of several immunoSEQ 96-well plates, and each plate served as one replicate. For sorted subsets, about 220 ng of genomic DNA, equivalent to around 30,000 T cell genomes, went into each replicate PCR. Purified libraries were measured with a Qubit 3.0 fluorometer, size-checked on a Bioanalyzer 2100, and measured again with the KAPA Library Quantification kit. Every immunoSEQ 96-well plate was sequenced on a dedicated single-read 150-cycle Illumina NextSeq 550 flow cell. For the original study's pipeline: Because the immunoSEQ output included only junctional sequences and no quality scores, the filtering could not be the same as the filtering used for full-length reads. To assign V/J genes and CDR3, sequences were annotated against IMGT germline references using PyIR, a Python wrapper for IgBLAST v1.9. Reads were filtered out if the reads had weak V/J assignments (E-value above 1e-6), no CDR3, stop codons, out-of-frame junctions, or ambiguous translated residues. V3J clonotypes were defined by identical inferred V gene, J gene, and CDR3 amino acid sequence. The percentage overlap between two repertoires was calculated by dividing the number of shared unique clonotypes by the size of the smaller repertoire. RTK rarefaction, the Chao1 estimator, and Recon v2.1 estimates of unobserved clonotypes were used to assess repertoire richness. Generation probabilities for all TCRbeta clonotypes obtained by the gDNA method from a handful of donors were computed using OLGA. Here the immuneACCESS table is served through TCRdb, limited to in-frame sequences with V and J called. Missing clones are a known gap in these copies; in checked studies unresolved V genes cover under half, and the rest lacks a known reason. V and J calls and clone size follow that table, whereas D and trimming were derived from the DNA. For this sample the table gives approximately 2,000,000 clones, of which just over 90% were detected only once. Less than 2% of the sample goes to the ten largest clones.

CDR1 is given as SGDLS and CDR2 as YYNGEE, both from the germline V gene. V and J are truncated by 2 bases and 0 bases respectively, leaving an intervening sequence of 12 bases. The CDR3 spans 16 residues, from the cysteine through the phenylalanine. Left in the record is the CDR3 DNA by itself, 48 bases read in frame from the first base. For the CD8 naive samples, CD45RO-negative cells were positively selected for CCR7, yielding a CD45RA+CCR7+ population from which TemRA cells were excluded. Donors were healthy HIV-negative adults with no recently reported acute infections or vaccinations. Every donor was a Caucasian adult living in Nashville, Tennessee, USA. Blood was collected by leukapheresis, and PBMCs were isolated by Ficoll-Histopaque density gradient centrifugation and then cryopreserved in liquid nitrogen vapor phase. Analytical flow cytometry was used to check the purity and quantity of every magnetically sorted T cell population. Each sorted fraction had its genomic DNA isolated and then quantified by UV absorbance on a Nanodrop 2000c.

The full study reports these points: Even with the large sequencing depth, rarefaction of the sorted-subset datasets indicated that sequencing was incomplete. Based on pairwise subsampling, the degree of clonotype sharing among donors was expected to be affected by sequencing depth. The small number of donors limited the genetic and exposure-history diversity represented. Sampling was restricted to blood, and TCR repertoires in tissues likely differ from the TCR repertoires found in blood. Estimated clonotype richness was generally larger for naive than for memory subsets. Around 5.4% of naive CD4, 3.5% of naive CD8, about 2.4% of memory CD4, and 0.4% of memory CD8 clonotypes were shared across a few donors. Compared with non-shared clonotypes, the clonotypes found in all four sorted-subset donors had higher generation probabilities.

The sequence was obtained from a man between 18 and 35 years old in good health. Some clones in this sample may be carry-over from other donors' samples. Sequencing was done on a sample of naive CD8+ T cells from PBMCs. Sample cell subset or site, as interpreted from the label and publication: CD45RA+CCR7+. The chain is assembled from TRBV9 and TRBJ2-1; a weak D assignment points to TRBD2 (5 bases agree). The DNA reads as follows: TGTGCCAGCAGCGTGGAAAGCGGAAGCTCCTACAATGAGCAGTTCTTC. It encodes CASSVESGSSYNEQFF.